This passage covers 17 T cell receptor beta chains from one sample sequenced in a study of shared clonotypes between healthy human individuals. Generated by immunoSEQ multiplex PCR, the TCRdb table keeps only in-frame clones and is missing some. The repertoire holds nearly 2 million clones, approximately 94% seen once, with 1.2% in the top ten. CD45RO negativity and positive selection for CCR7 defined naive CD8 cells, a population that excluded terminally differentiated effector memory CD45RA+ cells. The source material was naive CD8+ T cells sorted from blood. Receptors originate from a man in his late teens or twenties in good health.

The CDR3 nucleotides read TGTGCCGGCAACAGGGGGGGCACTGAAGCTTTCTTT. Translated: CAGNRGGTEAFF. The rearrangement joins TRBV6-1 to TRBJ1-1; the match to TRBD1 covers 8 bases. V lost 11 bases to trimming and J lost 4 bases; unmatched junction nucleotides: 6. This CDR3 spans 12 amino acids. CDR1 and CDR2 from the germline V gene are MNHNS and SASEGT.

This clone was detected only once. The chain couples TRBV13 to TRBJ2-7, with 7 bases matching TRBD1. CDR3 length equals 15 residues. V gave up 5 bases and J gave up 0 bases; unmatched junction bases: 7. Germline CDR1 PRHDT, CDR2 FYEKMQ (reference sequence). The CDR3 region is CASSQTGDGSYEQYF. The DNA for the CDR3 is TGTGCCAGCAGCCAAACAGGGGACGGCTCCTACGAGCAGTACTTC.

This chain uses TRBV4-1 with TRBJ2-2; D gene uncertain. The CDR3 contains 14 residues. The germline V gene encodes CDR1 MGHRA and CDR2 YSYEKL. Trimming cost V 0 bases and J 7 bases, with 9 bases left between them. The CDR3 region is CASSQDPALGELFF. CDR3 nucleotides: TGCGCCAGCAGCCAAGATCCCGCTCTCGGGGAGCTGTTTTTT.

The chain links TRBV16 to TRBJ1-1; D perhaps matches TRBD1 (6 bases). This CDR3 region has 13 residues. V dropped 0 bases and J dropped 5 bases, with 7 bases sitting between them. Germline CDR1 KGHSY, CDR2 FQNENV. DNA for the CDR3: TGTGCCAGCAGCCAATCACAGGGAACTGAAGCTTTCTTT. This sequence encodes CASSQSQGTEAFF.

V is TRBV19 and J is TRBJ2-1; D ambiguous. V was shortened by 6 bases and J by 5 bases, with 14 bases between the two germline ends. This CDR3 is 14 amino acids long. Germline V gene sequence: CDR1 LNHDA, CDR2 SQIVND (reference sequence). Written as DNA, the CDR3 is TGTGCCAGTAGCAGTGGGGATAGCAACAATGAGCAGTTCTTC. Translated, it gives CASSSGDSNNEQFF.

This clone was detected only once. The CDR3 bases are TGTGCCAGCAGCCAAGAGACGACCGGTACCTACGAGCAGTACTTC. It specifies CASSQETTGTYEQYF. The chain links TRBV4-2 to TRBJ2-7; the D is unclear. The V end lost 0 bases, the J end lost 2 bases, and 11 bases lay between the germline ends. The germline CDR1 and CDR2 sequences are LGHNA and YNFKEQ. The CDR3 totals 15 residues.

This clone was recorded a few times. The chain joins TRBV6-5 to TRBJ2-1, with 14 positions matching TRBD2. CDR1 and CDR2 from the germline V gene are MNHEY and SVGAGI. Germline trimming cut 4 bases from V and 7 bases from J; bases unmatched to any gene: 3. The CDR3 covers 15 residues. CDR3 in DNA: TGTGCCAGCAGTTCGACTAGCGGGGGGGGTAATGAGCAGTTCTTC. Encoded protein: CASSSTSGGGNEQFF.

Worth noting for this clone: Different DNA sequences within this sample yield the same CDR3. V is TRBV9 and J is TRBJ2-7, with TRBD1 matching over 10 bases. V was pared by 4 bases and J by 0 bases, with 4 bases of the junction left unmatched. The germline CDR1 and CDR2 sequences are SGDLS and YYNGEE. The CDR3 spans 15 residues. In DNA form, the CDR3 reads TGTGCCAGCAGCCCCTGGACAGGGGGCTCCTACGAGCAGTACTTC. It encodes CASSPWTGGSYEQYF.

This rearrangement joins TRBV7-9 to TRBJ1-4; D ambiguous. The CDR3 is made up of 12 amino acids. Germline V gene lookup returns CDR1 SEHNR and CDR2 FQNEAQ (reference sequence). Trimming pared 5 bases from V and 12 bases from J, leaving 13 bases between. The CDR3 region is CASSADYEELFF. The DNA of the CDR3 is TGTGCCAGCAGCGCGGACTATGAGGAACTGTTTTTT.

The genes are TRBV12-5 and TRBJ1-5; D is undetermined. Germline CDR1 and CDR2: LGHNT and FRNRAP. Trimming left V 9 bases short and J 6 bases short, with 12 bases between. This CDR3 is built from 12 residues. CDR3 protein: CASGGGSQPQHF. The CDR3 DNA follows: TGTGCTAGCGGAGGAGGTAGTCAGCCCCAGCATTTT.

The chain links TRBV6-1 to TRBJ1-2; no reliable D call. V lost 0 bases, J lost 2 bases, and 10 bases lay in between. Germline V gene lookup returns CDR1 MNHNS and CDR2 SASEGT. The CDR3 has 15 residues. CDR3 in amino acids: CASSEARAPNYGYTF. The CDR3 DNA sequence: TGTGCCAGCAGTGAAGCACGGGCACCGAACTATGGCTACACCTTC.

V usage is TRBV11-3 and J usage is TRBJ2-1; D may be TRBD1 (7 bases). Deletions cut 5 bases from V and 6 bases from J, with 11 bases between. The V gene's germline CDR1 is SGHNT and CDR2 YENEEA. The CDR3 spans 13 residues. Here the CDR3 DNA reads TGTGCCAGCAGCGCGGGGACAGTCAATGAGCAGTTCTTC. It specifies CASSAGTVNEQFF.

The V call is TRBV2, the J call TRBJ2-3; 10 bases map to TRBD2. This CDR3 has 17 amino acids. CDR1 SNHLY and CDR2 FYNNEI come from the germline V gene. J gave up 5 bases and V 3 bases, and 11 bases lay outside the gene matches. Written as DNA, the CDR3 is TGTGCCAGCAGTGAGGGGTATAGCGGGGGGCTTGGAGATACGCAGTATTTT. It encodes CASSEGYSGGLGDTQYF.

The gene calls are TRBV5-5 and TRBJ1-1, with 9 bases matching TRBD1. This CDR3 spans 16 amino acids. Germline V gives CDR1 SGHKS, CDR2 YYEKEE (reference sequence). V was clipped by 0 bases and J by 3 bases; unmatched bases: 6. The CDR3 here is CASSLDGTGRDTEAFF. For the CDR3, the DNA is TGTGCCAGCAGCTTGGATGGGACAGGGAGGGACACTGAAGCTTTCTTT.

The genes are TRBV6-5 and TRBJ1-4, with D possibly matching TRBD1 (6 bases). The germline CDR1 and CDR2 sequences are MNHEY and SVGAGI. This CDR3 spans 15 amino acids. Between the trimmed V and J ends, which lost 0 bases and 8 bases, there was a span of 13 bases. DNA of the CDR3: TGTGCCAGCAGTTACTCCACAGGGTTGCGCGAAAAACTGTTTTTT. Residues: CASSYSTGLREKLFF.

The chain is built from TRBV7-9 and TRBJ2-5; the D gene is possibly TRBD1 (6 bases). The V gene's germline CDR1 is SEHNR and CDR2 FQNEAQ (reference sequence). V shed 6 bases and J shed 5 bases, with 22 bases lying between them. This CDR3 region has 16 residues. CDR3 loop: CASSKIRDTRRETQYF. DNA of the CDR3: TGTGCCAGCAGTAAGATCCGGGACACAAGGCGTGAGACCCAGTACTTC.

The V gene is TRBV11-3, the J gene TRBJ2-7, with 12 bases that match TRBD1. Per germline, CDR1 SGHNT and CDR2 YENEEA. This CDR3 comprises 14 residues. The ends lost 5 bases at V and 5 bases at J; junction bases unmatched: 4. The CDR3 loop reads CASSPGTGGDEQYF. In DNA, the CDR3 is TGTGCCAGCAGCCCGGGGACAGGGGGCGACGAGCAGTACTTC.